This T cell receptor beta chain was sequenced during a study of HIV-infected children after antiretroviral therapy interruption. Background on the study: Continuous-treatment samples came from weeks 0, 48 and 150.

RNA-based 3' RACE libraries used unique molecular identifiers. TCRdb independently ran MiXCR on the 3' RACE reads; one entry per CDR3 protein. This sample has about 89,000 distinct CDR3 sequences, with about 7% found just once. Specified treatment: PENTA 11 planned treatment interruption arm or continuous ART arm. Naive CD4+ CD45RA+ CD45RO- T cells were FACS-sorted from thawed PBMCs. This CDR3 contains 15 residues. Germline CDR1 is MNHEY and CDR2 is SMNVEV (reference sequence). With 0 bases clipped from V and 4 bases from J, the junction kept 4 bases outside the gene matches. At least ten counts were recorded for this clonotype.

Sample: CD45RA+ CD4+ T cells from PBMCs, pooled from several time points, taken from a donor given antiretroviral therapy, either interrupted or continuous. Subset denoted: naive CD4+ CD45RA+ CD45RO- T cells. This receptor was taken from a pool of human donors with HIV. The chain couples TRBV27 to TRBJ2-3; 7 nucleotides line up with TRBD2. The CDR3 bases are TGTGCCAGCAGTTTATCGTGGGGAGGGGCAGATACGCAGTATTTT. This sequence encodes CASSLSWGGADTQYF.